What follows are 28 T cell receptor beta chains derived from one specimen sequenced in a study of memory CD4+ T cells and cytomegalovirus serostatus. Repertoires were generated with immunoSEQ multiplex PCR, while TCRdb's copy carries only in-frame clones and drops some. Altogether over 60,000 clones are present, roughly four fifths being singletons, with the ten largest covering 0.88%. The sort gate was single viable CD3+CD4+CD8-CD45RO+ cells for memory CD4+ T cells. The sequenced sample was memory CD4+ T cells from blood. These receptors were taken from an adult in good health and CMV-seronegative.

The chain recombines TRBV2 with TRBJ1-2, with D possibly being TRBD1 (5 bases). This CDR3 is built from 14 residues. V lost 4 bases and J 6 bases, leaving 15 bases between the germline ends. Per the germline V gene, CDR1 is SNHLY and CDR2 is FYNNEI. Here the CDR3 reads CASSGDLGGNGYTF. The CDR3 region has the DNA TGTGCCAGCAGTGGGGATTTGGGGGGGAATGGCTACACCTTC.

The table lists this clone with many counts. V usage is TRBV15 and J usage is TRBJ2-5; weak D call: TRBD2 (5 bases). The CDR3 totals 14 residues. Germline V gives CDR1 LNHNV, CDR2 YYDKDF (reference sequence). The ends were cut back, 1 base at V and 5 bases at J, with 11 bases in the middle. Written as DNA, the CDR3 is TGTGCCACCAGCAGAGCTGGGAGTTTGGAGACCCAGTACTTC. Translated: CATSRAGSLETQYF.

The chain is built from TRBV27 and TRBJ2-3; TRBD2 might be the D (6 bases). The V end was cut by 6 bases, the J end by 6 bases, with 16 bases between. This CDR3 is built from 14 residues. The germline CDR1 and CDR2 sequences are MNHEY and SMNVEV (reference sequence). The CDR3 here is CASSPWGVSDTQYF. Written as DNA, the CDR3 is TGTGCCAGCAGCCCGTGGGGGGTGTCGGATACGCAGTATTTT.

The chain has TRBV4-3 and TRBJ1-5; no definite D call. This CDR3 comprises 15 residues. V lost 0 bases, J lost 4 bases, and 10 bases lay in between. Germline assignment: CDR1 LGHNA and CDR2 YSLEER. CDR3 coding DNA: TGCGCCAGCAGCCAAGATCAGACATTAAATCAGCCCCAGCATTTT. This codes for CASSQDQTLNQPQHF.

This sequence joins TRBV5-1 and TRBJ2-1; TRBD2 agrees at 9 bases. This CDR3 spans 16 amino acids. Germline values: CDR1 SGHRS, CDR2 YFSETQ. Trimming at V came to 0 bases and at J to 3 bases, leaving 4 bases not matched to a gene. The CDR3 reads CASSLGSSGVYNEQFF. The CDR3 nucleotides are TGCGCCAGCAGCTTGGGTTCTAGCGGGGTCTACAATGAGCAGTTCTTC.

V usage is TRBV28 and J usage is TRBJ1-1; D perhaps matches TRBD1 (5 bases). Between the trimmed V and J ends, which lost 2 bases and 6 bases, there was a span of 16 bases. Looked up from germline, CDR1 is MDHEN and CDR2 is SYDVKM. The CDR3 has 15 residues. The CDR3 bases are TGTGCCAGCAGTTTAAATGTGGGGGGGGAGGCTGAAGCTTTCTTT. It specifies CASSLNVGGEAEAFF.

The chain is built from TRBV13 and TRBJ2-3; D is unclear. In germline, CDR1 is PRHDT, CDR2 FYEKMQ (reference sequence). The CDR3 has 14 residues. Trimming pared 0 bases from V and 4 bases from J, leaving 8 bases between. The DNA of the CDR3 is TGTGCCAGCAGCTTAGGTTTGTCAGCAGATACGCAGTATTTT. This codes for CASSLGLSADTQYF. The variable domain in full, with the rest retrieved from reference TRBV13 and TRBJ2-3, is AAGVIQSPRHLIKEKRETATLKCYPIPRHDTVYWYQQGPGQDPQFLISFYEKMQSDKGSIPDRFSAQQFSDYHSELNMSSLELGDSALYFCASSLGLSADTQYFGPGTRLTVL.

The chain has TRBV5-1 and TRBJ1-1; 7 bases are shared with TRBD1. V lost 1 base to trimming and J lost 1 base; unmatched junction nucleotides: 1. Germline assignment: CDR1 SGHRS and CDR2 YFSETQ. The CDR3 runs 14 residues. The CDR3 loop reads CASSLTGANTEAFF. CDR3 sequence (DNA): TGCGCCAGCAGCTTGACAGGGGCGAACACTGAAGCTTTCTTT.

The chain recombines TRBV28 with TRBJ2-5; 9 bases match TRBD2. J was trimmed by 5 bases and V by 5 bases; bases with no gene match: 12. The CDR3 is 16 amino acids. Per germline, CDR1 MDHEN and CDR2 SYDVKM. CDR3 loop: CASSLLAGYRRETQYF. In nucleotides, the CDR3 is TGTGCCAGCAGTCTCCTAGCGGGATATAGGCGGGAGACCCAGTACTTC. The full variable domain, completed using reference TRBV28 and TRBJ2-5, is DVKVTQSSRYLVKRTGEKVFLECVQDMDHENMFWYRQDPGLGLRLIYFSYDVKMKEKGDIPEGYSVSREKKERFSLILESASTNQTSMYLCASSLLAGYRRETQYFGPGTRLLVL.

This clone was seen only once. This CDR3 reads CASRPGQGLTYEQYF. The CDR3 DNA follows: TGTGCCAGCAGGCCGGGACAGGGACTCACCTACGAGCAGTACTTC. V usage is TRBV6-6 and J usage is TRBJ2-7; 9 nucleotides align to TRBD1. J gave up 2 bases and V 6 bases, and 8 bases lay outside the gene matches. CDR3 length: 15 residues. In germline, CDR1 is MNHNY, CDR2 SVGAGI (reference sequence).

The gene calls are TRBV5-1 and TRBJ1-3; no clear D. The CDR3 sequence is 15 residues long. The V end was cut by 0 bases, the J end by 4 bases, with 11 bases between. Germline loops: CDR1 SGHRS, CDR2 YFSETQ. CDR3 sequence: CASSLGGGLGNTIYF. For the CDR3, the DNA is TGCGCCAGCAGCTTGGGCGGAGGCTTGGGAAACACCATATATTTT.

This sequence joins TRBV11-1 and TRBJ2-5; 7 nucleotides match TRBD1. Germline CDR1 SGHAT, CDR2 FQDESV (reference sequence). With V trimmed by 5 bases and J by 2 bases, 8 bases remained unmatched. The CDR3 runs 15 residues. The CDR3 nucleotides read TGTGCCAGCAGCCCGGCCTGGGGACAGCAAGAGACCCAGTACTTC. Translating it yields CASSPAWGQQETQYF.

The rearrangement uses TRBV19 and TRBJ1-1; the match to TRBD1 covers 9 bases. The CDR3 totals 13 residues. With V trimmed by 4 bases and J by 6 bases, 3 bases remained unmatched. Germline CDR1 LNHDA, CDR2 SQIVND (reference sequence). The chain's CDR3 is CASSTTGGPEAFF. Written as DNA, the CDR3 is TGTGCCAGTAGTACGACAGGGGGACCTGAAGCTTTCTTT.

V gene TRBV28 combines with J gene TRBJ2-1; weak D call: TRBD1 (5 bases). CDR1 is MDHEN, CDR2 SYDVKM, per germline. Trimming shortened V by 5 bases and J by 9 bases, and 11 bases separated the two germline ends. This CDR3 comprises 12 residues. CDR3 in amino acids: CASSIQQGEQFF. The CDR3 bases are TGTGCCAGCAGTATCCAGCAGGGTGAGCAGTTCTTC.

V is TRBV4-2 and J is TRBJ2-1; 12 bases are shared with TRBD2. This CDR3 is 15 amino acids long. In germline, CDR1 is LGHNA, CDR2 YNFKEQ. J gave up 9 bases and V 2 bases, and 5 bases lay outside the gene matches. CDR3 nucleotide sequence: TGTGCCAGCAGCCAATCGACTAGCGGGAGCGGTGAGCAGTTCTTC. Residues: CASSQSTSGSGEQFF.

The chain links TRBV30 to TRBJ2-2; D is possibly TRBD1 or TRBD2 (5 bases each). Looked up from germline, CDR1 is GTSNPN and CDR2 is SVGIG (reference sequence). The CDR3 is 14 amino acids. V lost 4 bases to trimming and J lost 7 bases, with 16 bases between them. The CDR3 DNA is TGTGCCTGGACCTGGGGGAAGAGGGGCGGGGAGCTGTTTTTT. Its translation: CAWTWGKRGGELFF.

The chain has TRBV9 and TRBJ2-2; D is unresolved. The CDR3 covers 15 residues. V was shortened by 0 bases and J by 0 bases, with 6 bases between the two germline ends. The germline gives CDR1 SGDLS, CDR2 YYNGEE. This chain's CDR3 is CASSVVQTNTGELFF. The CDR3 DNA sequence: TGTGCCAGCAGCGTAGTCCAGACGAACACCGGGGAGCTGTTTTTT. The variable domain in full, completed from reference TRBV9 and TRBJ2-2, reads DSGVTQTPKHLITATGQRVTLRCSPRSGDLSVYWYQQSLDQGLQFLIQYYNGEERAKGNILERFSAQQFPDLHSELNLSSLELGDSALYFCASSVVQTNTGELFFGEGSRLTVL.

Concerning this clone: Given a much more abundant clone one base away, this may be a read error. The sample carries other DNA sequences with the same CDR3. The chain couples TRBV30 to TRBJ1-5; D remains unclear. This CDR3 is 13 amino acids long. CDR1 GTSNPN and CDR2 SVGIG come from the germline V gene (reference sequence). V was cut by 2 bases and J by 0 bases, with 5 bases left in between. The CDR3 nucleotides read TGTGCCTGGAGTTGGGATAGCAATCAGCCCCAGCATTTT. Translation gives CAWSWDSNQPQHF.

This clone was picked up a small number of times. This chain connects TRBV11-3 to TRBJ1-1; no clear D. The CDR3 has 14 residues. V was shortened by 1 base and J by 4 bases, with 10 bases between the two germline ends. Germline V gives CDR1 SGHNT, CDR2 YENEEA. CDR3 DNA sequence: TGTGCCAGCAGCTTAGGCGGGAGGAGCACTGAAGCTTTCTTT. It is translated as CASSLGGRSTEAFF.

This sequence joins TRBV5-1 and TRBJ2-5; tentative D call: TRBD1 (5 bases). The CDR3 is 14 amino acids. V was cut by 0 bases and J by 1 base, with 7 bases left in between. CDR1 and CDR2 from the germline V gene are SGHRS and YFSETQ. The CDR3: CASSLEGFQETQYF. The CDR3 nucleotides are TGCGCCAGCAGCTTGGAGGGGTTCCAAGAGACCCAGTACTTC. Full variable domain (rest looked up from reference TRBV5-1 and TRBJ2-5): KAGVTQTPRYLIKTRGQQVTLSCSPISGHRSVSWYQQTPGQGLQFLFEYFSETQRNKGNFPGRFSGRQFSNSRSEMNVSTLELGDSALYLCASSLEGFQETQYFGPGTRLLVL.

This clone was seen once. The CDR3 sequence is CASSPDGLREQYF. CDR3 DNA: TGTGCCAGCAGCCCCGACGGGTTGCGCGAGCAGTACTTC. V is TRBV7-9 and J is TRBJ2-7; no clear D gene. The CDR3 runs to 13 residues. Germline loops: CDR1 SEHNR, CDR2 FQNEAQ (reference sequence). V lost 5 bases, J lost 6 bases, and 14 bases lay in between.

The chain is built from TRBV18 and TRBJ1-5; D is perhaps TRBD1 (6 bases). The germline CDR1 and CDR2 sequences are KGHSH and LQKENI. V gave up 0 bases and J gave up 3 bases, with 9 bases separating them. The CDR3 loop spans 15 amino acids. In nucleotides, the CDR3 is TGTGCCAGCTCACCACCGGGACAATACAATCAGCCCCAGCATTTT. Translating it yields CASSPPGQYNQPQHF.

This clone was picked up one time. The chain employs TRBV6-5 and TRBJ2-7; a weak D match, TRBD1 (5 bases). V lost 4 bases and J lost 2, with 9 bases in between. Per the germline V gene, CDR1 is MNHEY and CDR2 is SVGAGI. The CDR3 runs to 13 residues. This chain's CDR3 is CASSLLQAYEQYF. CDR3 bases: TGTGCCAGCAGTTTGCTACAGGCCTACGAGCAGTACTTC.

CDR3 residues: CASSLWGTEAFF. The CDR3 DNA reads as TGTGCCAGCAGCTTATGGGGTACTGAAGCTTTCTTT. The chain employs TRBV7-9 and TRBJ1-1; D is ambiguous. This CDR3 has 12 residues. The germline V gene has CDR1 SEHNR and CDR2 FQNEAQ (reference sequence). Trimming pared 2 bases from V and 5 bases from J, leaving 6 bases between.

This chain uses TRBV5-1 with TRBJ2-1; 11 bases map to TRBD2. V lost 0 bases and J lost 7; bases outside the gene matches: 6. Germline CDR1 and CDR2: SGHRS and YFSETQ. CDR3 length: 16 residues. DNA for the CDR3: TGCGCCAGCAGCTTGGGTAATAGCGGGGGGGCGAATGAGCAGTTCTTC. It yields the protein CASSLGNSGGANEQFF.

J is TRBJ1-1 and V is TRBV5-1, with 7 bases fitting TRBD1. CDR1 is SGHRS and CDR2 is YFSETQ in the germline V gene. V lost 0 bases, J lost 1 base, and 0 bases stayed unmatched. This CDR3 spans 14 amino acids. The CDR3 DNA follows: TGCGCCAGCAGCTTGGACAGGGGGAACACTGAAGCTTTCTTT. The encoded protein is CASSLDRGNTEAFF.

The chain links TRBV19 to TRBJ2-7, with 8 bases matching TRBD1. Germline lookup yields CDR1 LNHDA and CDR2 SQIVND (reference sequence). Trimming took 4 bases from V and 6 from J; bases not matched to a gene: 8. The CDR3 runs 14 residues. Written as DNA, the CDR3 is TGTGCCAGTAGTACCTACCGCGGGACAGGCGAGCAGTACTTC. Protein sequence: CASSTYRGTGEQYF.

The table lists this clone with a count of one. The chain's CDR3 is CASSTGFTNEKLFF. CDR3 coding DNA: TGTGCCAGTAGTACCGGTTTTACTAATGAAAAACTGTTTTTT. This chain uses TRBV19 with TRBJ1-4; D ambiguous. This CDR3 is built from 14 residues. The V end was cut by 4 bases, the J end by 2 bases, with 8 bases between. Germline CDR1 and CDR2: LNHDA and SQIVND (reference sequence).